The sequence of this TCR beta chain was determined in a study of T cell responses to AZD1222 COVID-19 vaccine. About the study: Second-dose intervals of approximately 4 or approximately 12 weeks were pooled.

Clones were read by immunoSEQ multiplex PCR, and TCRdb kept only the in-frame ones, dropping some. This repertoire shows about 100,000 clones, just under 90% found once; its top ten account for approximately 15%. V lost 2 bases, J lost 4 bases, and 5 bases lay in between. Per the germline V gene, CDR1 is DFQATT and CDR2 is SNEGSKA (reference sequence). The CDR3 is 11 residues long. Study outcomes and limitations: Just 6 or 7 AZD1222 recipients were seropositive at baseline. Donors skewed white British and female; clonal diversity was possibly underestimated. Nearly half of spike-specific TCRs reportedly target variant regions that are unmutated in the B.1.351 and B.1.1.7 variants.

For this clone: The antigen is undetermined.

The V gene is TRBV20-1, the J gene TRBJ1-2, with D perhaps matching TRBD1 (5 bases). The TCR comes from an adult in good health. The material was peripheral blood, obtained on day 0 of AZD1222 vaccination. In nucleotides, the CDR3 is TGCAGTGCTAGAAGGGGCTATGGCTACACCTTC. Residues: CSARRGYGYTF.